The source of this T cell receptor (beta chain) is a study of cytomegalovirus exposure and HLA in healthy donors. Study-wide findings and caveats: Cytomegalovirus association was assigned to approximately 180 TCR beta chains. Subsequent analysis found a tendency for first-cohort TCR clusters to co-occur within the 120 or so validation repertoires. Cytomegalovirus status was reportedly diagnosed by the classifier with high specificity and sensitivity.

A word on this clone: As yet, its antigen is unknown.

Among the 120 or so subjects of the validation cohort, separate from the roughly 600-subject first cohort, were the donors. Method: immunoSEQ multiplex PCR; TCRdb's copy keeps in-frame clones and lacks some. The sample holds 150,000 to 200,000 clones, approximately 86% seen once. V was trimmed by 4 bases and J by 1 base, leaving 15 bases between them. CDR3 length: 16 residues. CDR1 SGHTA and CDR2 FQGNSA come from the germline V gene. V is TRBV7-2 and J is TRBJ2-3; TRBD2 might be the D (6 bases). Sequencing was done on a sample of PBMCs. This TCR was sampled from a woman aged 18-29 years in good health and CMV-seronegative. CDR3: CASSSGGKRGTDTQYF. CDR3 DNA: TGTGCCAGCAGCTCAGGCGGGAAGAGGGGCACAGATACGCAGTATTTT.